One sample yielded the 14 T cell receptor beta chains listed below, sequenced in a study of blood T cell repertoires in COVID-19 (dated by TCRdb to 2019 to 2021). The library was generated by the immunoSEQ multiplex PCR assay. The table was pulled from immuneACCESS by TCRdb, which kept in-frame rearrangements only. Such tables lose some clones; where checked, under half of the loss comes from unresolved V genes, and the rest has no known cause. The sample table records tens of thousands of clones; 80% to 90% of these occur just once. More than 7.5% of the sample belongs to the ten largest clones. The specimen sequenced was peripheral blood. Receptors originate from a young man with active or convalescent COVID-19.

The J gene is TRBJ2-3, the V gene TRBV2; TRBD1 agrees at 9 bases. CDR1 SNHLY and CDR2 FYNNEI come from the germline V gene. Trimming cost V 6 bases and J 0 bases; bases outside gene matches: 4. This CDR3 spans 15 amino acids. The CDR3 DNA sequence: TGTGCCAGCAGCCCCGGGACAGGGAGCACAGATACGCAGTATTTT. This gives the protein CASSPGTGSTDTQYF. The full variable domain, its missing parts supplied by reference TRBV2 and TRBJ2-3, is EPEVTQTPSHQVTQMGQEVILRCVPISNHLYFYWYRQILGQKVEFLVSFYNNEISEKSEIFDDQFSVERPDGSNFTLKIRSTKLEDSAMYFCASSPGTGSTDTQYFGPGTRLTVL.

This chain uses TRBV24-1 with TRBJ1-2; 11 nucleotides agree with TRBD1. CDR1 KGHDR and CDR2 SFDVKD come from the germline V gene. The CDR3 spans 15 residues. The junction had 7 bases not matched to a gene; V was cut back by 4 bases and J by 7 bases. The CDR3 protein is CATSDSGQGAFGYTF. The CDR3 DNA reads TGTGCCACCAGTGACTCTGGACAGGGGGCGTTTGGCTACACCTTC.

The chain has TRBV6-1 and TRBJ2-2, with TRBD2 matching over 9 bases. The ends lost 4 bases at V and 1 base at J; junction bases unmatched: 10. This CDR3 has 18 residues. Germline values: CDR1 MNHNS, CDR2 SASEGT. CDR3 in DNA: TGTGCCAGCAGTGCGACGGTTTCGCGGGGGGGGAACACCGGGGAGCTGTTTTTT. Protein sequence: CASSATVSRGGNTGELFF.

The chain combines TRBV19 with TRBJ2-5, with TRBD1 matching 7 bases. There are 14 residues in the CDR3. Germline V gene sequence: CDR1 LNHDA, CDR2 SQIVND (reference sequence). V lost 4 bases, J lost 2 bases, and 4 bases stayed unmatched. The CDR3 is CASSTLDRQETQYF. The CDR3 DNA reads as TGTGCCAGTAGTACTCTGGACAGGCAAGAGACCCAGTACTTC.

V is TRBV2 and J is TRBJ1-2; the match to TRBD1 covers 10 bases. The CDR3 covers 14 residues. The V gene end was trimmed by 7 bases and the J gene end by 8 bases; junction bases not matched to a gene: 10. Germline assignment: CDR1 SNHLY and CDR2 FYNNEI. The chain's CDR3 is CASTKDRGWEGYTF. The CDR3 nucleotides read TGTGCCAGCACAAAGGACAGGGGGTGGGAAGGCTACACCTTC.

For the CDR3, the DNA is TGTGCCAGCAGCTTAGCAGGGGGCTCAAGAAACACCATATATTTT. This codes for CASSLAGGSRNTIYF. V gene TRBV7-9 combines with J gene TRBJ1-3; 7 bases are a match to TRBD1. The length of the CDR3 is 15 residues. V lost 0 bases to trimming and J lost 5 bases; unmatched junction nucleotides: 4. CDR1 and CDR2 from the germline V gene are SEHNR and FQNEAQ (reference sequence).

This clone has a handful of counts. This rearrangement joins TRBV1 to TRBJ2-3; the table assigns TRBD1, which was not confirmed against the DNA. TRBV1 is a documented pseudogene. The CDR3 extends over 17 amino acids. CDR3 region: CTSSRGHPRLCTDTQYF. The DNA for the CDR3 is TGCACCAGCAGCCGCGGACACCCCCGCCTATGCACAGATACGCAGTATTTT.

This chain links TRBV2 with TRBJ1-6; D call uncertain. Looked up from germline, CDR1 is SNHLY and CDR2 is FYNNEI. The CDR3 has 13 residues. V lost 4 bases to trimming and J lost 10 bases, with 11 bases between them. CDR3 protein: CASSVEKRSPLHF. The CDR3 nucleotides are TGTGCCAGCAGTGTAGAGAAGAGGTCACCCCTCCACTTT.

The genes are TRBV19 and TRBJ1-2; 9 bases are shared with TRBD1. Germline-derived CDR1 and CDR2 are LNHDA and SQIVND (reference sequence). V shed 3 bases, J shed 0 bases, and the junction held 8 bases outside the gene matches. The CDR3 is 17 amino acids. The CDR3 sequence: CASSMFRTGDANYGYTF. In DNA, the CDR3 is TGTGCCAGTAGTATGTTTAGGACAGGGGACGCTAACTATGGCTACACCTTC. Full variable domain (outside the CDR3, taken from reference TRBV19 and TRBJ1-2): DGGITQSPKYLFRKEGQNVTLSCEQNLNHDAMYWYRQDPGQGLRLIYYSQIVNDFQKGDIAEGYSVSREKKESFPLTVTSAQKNPTAFYLCASSMFRTGDANYGYTFGSGTRLTVV.

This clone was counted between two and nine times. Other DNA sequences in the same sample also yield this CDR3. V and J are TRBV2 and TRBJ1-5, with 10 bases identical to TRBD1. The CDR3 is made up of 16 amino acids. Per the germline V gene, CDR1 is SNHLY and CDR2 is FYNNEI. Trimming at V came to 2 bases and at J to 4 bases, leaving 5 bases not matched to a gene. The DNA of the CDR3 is TGTGCCAGCAGTGAATTCGGGACAGGGGAAAATCAGCCCCAGCATTTT. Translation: CASSEFGTGENQPQHF.

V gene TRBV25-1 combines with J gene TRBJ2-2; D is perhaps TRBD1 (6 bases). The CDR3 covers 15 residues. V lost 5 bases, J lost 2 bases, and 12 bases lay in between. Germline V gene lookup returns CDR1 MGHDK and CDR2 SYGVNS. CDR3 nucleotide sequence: TGTGCCAGCAGTCGACAGGACCTTAACACCGGGGAGCTGTTTTTT. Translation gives CASSRQDLNTGELFF.

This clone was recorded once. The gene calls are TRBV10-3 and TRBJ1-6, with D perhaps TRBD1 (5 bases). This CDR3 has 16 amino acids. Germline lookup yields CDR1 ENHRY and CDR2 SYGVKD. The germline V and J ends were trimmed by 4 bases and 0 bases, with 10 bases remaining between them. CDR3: CAISAGGSSYNSPLHF. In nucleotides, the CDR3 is TGTGCCATCAGTGCCGGGGGGAGCTCCTATAATTCACCCCTCCACTTT.

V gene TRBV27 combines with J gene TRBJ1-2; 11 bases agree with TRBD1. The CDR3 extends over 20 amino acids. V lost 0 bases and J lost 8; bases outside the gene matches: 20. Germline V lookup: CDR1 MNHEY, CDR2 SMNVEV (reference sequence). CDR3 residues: CASSLSPPNGFGQGAGGYTF. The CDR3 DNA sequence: TGTGCCAGCAGTTTATCTCCCCCTAATGGTTTCGGACAGGGGGCGGGGGGCTACACCTTC.

CDR3 in amino acids: CASSLVSTGGNYGYTF. In DNA, the CDR3 is TGCGCCAGCAGCTTGGTCTCCACAGGGGGTAACTATGGCTACACCTTC. The rearrangement links TRBV5-1 to TRBJ1-2; 8 nucleotides line up with TRBD1. Germline V gene sequence: CDR1 SGHRS, CDR2 YFSETQ. The CDR3 has 16 residues. Trimming took 0 bases from V and 1 from J; bases not matched to a gene: 5.